The clone carrying this TCR beta chain was seen a handful of times. The sample comes from a study of T-cell reconstitution after alpha-beta-depleted transplantation in children. CDR3 length: 17 residues. Trimming removed 6 bases from V and 0 bases from J; junction bases left unmatched: 10. It was with unique molecular identifiers that the TCRbeta library was prepared. TCRdb itself ran the PCR reads through MiXCR, one entry per CDR3 protein. The sample lists about 230,000 distinct CDR3 sequences; roughly 9% were seen once. Sequenced here: PBMCs from the stem cell graft donor, sampled from the stem cell graft. This TCR derives from a human donor who donated a stem cell graft to a child with acute lymphoblastic leukemia. The chain employs TRBV12-3 or TRBV12-4 and TRBJ2-2, with TRBD1 matching 7 bases. In DNA, the CDR3 is TGTGCCAGCAGCCCTCTAGACAGGGAACCGAACACCGGGGAGCTGTTTTTT. It specifies CASSPLDREPNTGELFF.